Shown below are 20 T cell receptor beta chains from a single sample sequenced in a study of blood T cells in healthy people across ages. It was with a sample-barcoded 5' primer and a J-beta primer mix that a second PCR of roughly 6 to 12 cycles was run. TCRdb called the 5' RACE reads again in MiXCR, with one record for every CDR3 protein. The profile covers some 880,000 distinct CDR3 sequences, with 35% to 40% appearing a single time and 10% to 15% taken by the ten largest. The sequenced sample was blood. The receptor set was obtained from a man aged 18 to 29 in good health.

This chain uses TRBV4-1 with TRBJ2-7; a weak D match, TRBD1 (6 bases). CDR3 length equals 16 residues. Trimming took 0 bases from V and 7 from J, leaving 19 bases between them. CDR1 is MGHRA and CDR2 is YSYEKL in the germline V gene. CDR3 DNA sequence: TGCGCCAGCAGCCAAGAATCAGGGGCTTCTTACAATGAGCAGTACTTC. Encoded protein: CASSQESGASYNEQYF.

This clonotype was counted at least ten times. V is TRBV4-2 and J is TRBJ2-7; no definite D call. V shed 3 bases and J shed 3 bases, with 9 bases lying between them. The CDR3 runs 13 residues. Looked up from germline, CDR1 is LGHNA and CDR2 is YNFKEQ. The CDR3 protein is CASSHSPSYEQYF. The DNA for the CDR3 is TGTGCCAGCAGCCACTCACCGAGCTACGAGCAGTACTTC.

The chain carries TRBV10-3 and TRBJ2-7; possibly TRBD1 or TRBD2 for D (5 bases each). This CDR3 has 15 amino acids. Between the trimmed V and J ends, which lost 1 base and 7 bases, there was a span of 17 bases. Germline V gives CDR1 ENHRY, CDR2 SYGVKD. The CDR3 sequence: CAISELMGRTNEQYF. The CDR3 DNA is TGTGCCATCAGTGAGTTAATGGGACGGACGAATGAGCAGTACTTC.

The rearrangement links TRBV18 to TRBJ2-3; perhaps TRBD1 as D (6 bases). Per the germline V gene, CDR1 is KGHSH and CDR2 is LQKENI. V lost 1 base to trimming and J lost 2 bases, with 16 bases between them. This CDR3 comprises 17 residues. The CDR3 is CASSPREMGAATDTQYF. Here the CDR3 DNA reads TGTGCCAGCTCACCACGGGAGATGGGGGCAGCCACAGATACGCAGTATTTT.

This clonotype was counted a few times. DNA of the CDR3: TGTGCCAGCAGCGGGGGGACAGCCTCAGACCAAGAGACCCAGTACTTC. Translating it yields CASSGGTASDQETQYF. The chain couples TRBV5-4 to TRBJ2-5, with D perhaps matching TRBD1 (7 bases). Germline-derived CDR1 and CDR2 are SGHNT and YYREEE (reference sequence). The CDR3 runs to 16 residues. The V end was cut by 4 bases, the J end by 0 bases, with 16 bases between. The variable domain in full, with the rest retrieved from reference TRBV5-4 and TRBJ2-5, is ETGVTQSPTHLIKTRGQQVTLRCSSQSGHNTVSWYQQALGQGPQFIFQYYREEENGRGNFPPRFSGLQFPNYSSELNVNALELDDSALYLCASSGGTASDQETQYFGPGTRLLVL.

Many counts were recorded for this clonotype. This sequence joins TRBV20-1 and TRBJ1-2; D is perhaps TRBD1 (6 bases). Germline CDR1 and CDR2: DFQATT and SNEGSKA (reference sequence). With 1 base removed from V and 5 bases from J, the gap between germline ends came to 14 bases. The CDR3 extends over 14 amino acids. CDR3 sequence: CSARAYTGTYGYTF. The CDR3 nucleotides read TGCAGTGCTAGAGCCTATACCGGGACATATGGCTACACCTTC.

The chain couples TRBV19 to TRBJ1-1; D uncertain. The CDR3 consists of 12 residues. Trimming took off 3 bases at V and 6 bases at J, with 8 bases between the two ends. Germline CDR1 reads LNHDA; CDR2 reads SQIVND (reference sequence). The CDR3 DNA is TGTGCCAGTAGTATTGGGAGGGCTGAAGCTTTCTTT. Protein product: CASSIGRAEAFF.

This rearrangement joins TRBV7-2 to TRBJ1-4; tentatively, D is TRBD1 (6 bases). The CDR3 extends over 15 amino acids. Trimming took off 5 bases at V and 6 bases at J, with 16 bases between the two ends. CDR1 and CDR2 (germline): SGHTA, FQGNSA. The CDR3 is CASSPCPGAHEKLFF. The DNA of the CDR3 is TGTGCCAGCAGCCCATGTCCGGGGGCTCATGAAAAACTGTTTTTT. The full variable domain, in which reference TRBV7-2 and TRBJ1-4 provide the parts outside the CDR3, is GAGVSQSPSNKVTEKGKDVELRCDPISGHTALYWYRQSLGQGLEFLIYFQGNSAPDKSGLPSDRFSAERTGGSVSTLTIQRTQQEDSAVYLCASSPCPGAHEKLFFGSGTQLSVL.

The rearrangement links TRBV2 to TRBJ2-3, with D unresolved. Per germline, CDR1 SNHLY and CDR2 FYNNEI. The CDR3 runs to 15 residues. Trimming removed 1 base from V and 0 bases from J, with 8 bases in between. DNA of the CDR3: TGTGCCAGCAGTGAAGGGGCTACTAGCACAGATACGCAGTATTTT. It specifies CASSEGATSTDTQYF.

This clonotype has just a few counts. This chain joins TRBV6-5 and TRBJ1-5; 10 bases map to TRBD1. Germline-derived CDR1 and CDR2 are MNHEY and SVGAGI. The junction had 17 bases not matched to a gene; V was cut back by 4 bases and J by 8 bases. This CDR3 contains 18 residues. CDR3: CASSFNRGTGAAGEPQHF. The CDR3 DNA reads as TGTGCCAGCAGTTTTAACCGTGGGACAGGGGCCGCCGGGGAGCCCCAGCATTTT.

This sequence joins TRBV5-1 and TRBJ1-6; tentative D call: TRBD1 (5 bases). The CDR3 has 14 residues. V dropped 3 bases and J dropped 7 bases, with 11 bases sitting between them. CDR1 is SGHRS and CDR2 is YFSETQ in the germline V gene. The CDR3 spells CASSWEQENSPLHF. The CDR3 nucleotides read TGCGCCAGCAGCTGGGAACAGGAGAATTCACCCCTCCACTTT.

The chain is built from TRBV25-1 and TRBJ2-3; D gene uncertain. Germline loops: CDR1 MGHDK, CDR2 SYGVNS. CDR3 length: 16 residues. Trimming pared 0 bases from V and 0 bases from J, leaving 10 bases between. CDR3 amino acids: CASSEYWGSSTDTQYF. DNA for the CDR3: TGTGCCAGCAGTGAATATTGGGGTTCTAGCACAGATACGCAGTATTTT.

V and J are TRBV7-9 and TRBJ1-1; the D gene is possibly TRBD1 (5 bases). The CDR3 totals 14 residues. Germline V CDR1 and CDR2: SEHNR, FQNEAQ (reference sequence). V lost 6 bases, J lost 2 bases, and 13 bases lay in between. The CDR3 protein is CASRHRTDNTEAFF. CDR3 DNA sequence: TGTGCCAGCAGACACAGGACGGACAACACTGAAGCTTTCTTT. Based on the CDR3 plus reference TRBV7-9 and TRBJ1-1, the full variable domain is DTGVSQNPRHKITKRGQNVTFRCDPISEHNRLYWYRQTLGQGPEFLTYFQNEAQLEKSRLLSDRFSAERPKGSFSTLEIQRTEQGDSAMYLCASRHRTDNTEAFFGQGTRLTVV.

V usage is TRBV12-3 or TRBV12-4 and J usage is TRBJ2-4, with TRBD2 as a possible D gene (7 bases). The better agreement between TRBJ2-5 and the DNA end casts doubt on the J call. CDR3 size: 14 residues. Here the CDR3 DNA reads TGTGCCAGCAGTTCCGCGGAACGGGGGGCGACCCAGTACTTC. Its protein is CASSSAERGATQYF.

The rearrangement links TRBV30 to TRBJ2-7, with TRBD1 as a possible D gene (6 bases). V was pared by 5 bases and J by 6 bases, with 11 bases between. This CDR3 comprises 11 residues. Per germline, CDR1 GTSNPN and CDR2 SVGIG (reference sequence). This chain's CDR3 is CAWHRAGEQYF. CDR3 nucleotides: TGTGCCTGGCACAGGGCCGGCGAGCAGTACTTC.

V gene TRBV12-3 or TRBV12-4 combines with J gene TRBJ2-5; 11 bases align to TRBD2. The J call may be wrong; the DNA end is better matched by TRBJ2-7. This CDR3 region has 15 residues. The DNA for the CDR3 is TGTGCCAGCAGCGCCGGGACTAGCGGAACCTACGAGCAGTACTTC. Amino acids: CASSAGTSGTYEQYF.

The chain is built from TRBV12-3 or TRBV12-4 and TRBJ1-6; D is ambiguous. CDR3 length: 13 residues. Trimming left V 2 bases short and J 11 bases short, with 10 bases between. The CDR3 coding sequence is TGTGCCAGCAGTTTATCACCCGTTCCACCCCTCCACTTT. Translating gives CASSLSPVPPLHF.

This clonotype was observed a handful of times. This chain's CDR3 is CASSLPTSGGSSYNEQFF. CDR3 in DNA: TGTGCCAGCAGCCTACCGACTAGCGGGGGGTCTTCCTACAATGAGCAGTTCTTC. This chain links TRBV5-4 with TRBJ2-1; 13 nucleotides line up with TRBD2. The CDR3 has 18 amino acids. With V trimmed by 4 bases and J by 1 base, 8 bases remained unmatched. CDR1 is SGHNT, CDR2 YYREEE, per germline (reference sequence).

A word on this clonotype: At one end, the junction sequence differs from germline, possibly due to a read error. This chain uses TRBV7-9 with TRBJ2-1; the match to TRBD2 covers 10 bases. This CDR3 has 13 residues. CDR1 and CDR2 (germline): SEHNR, FQNEAQ (reference sequence). The DNA for the CDR3 is TGTGCCAGCAACTTAGCGGGGGGAAATGAGCAGTTCTTC. It codes for CASNLAGGNEQFF.

This clonotype appeared a few times. The chain combines TRBV5-1 with TRBJ2-5; 8 nucleotides match TRBD2. CDR3 size: 15 residues. V lost 2 bases to trimming and J lost 0 bases; unmatched junction nucleotides: 3. Germline V gives CDR1 SGHRS, CDR2 YFSETQ. The CDR3 bases are TGCGCCAGCAGCTTTAGCGGGACTAACCAAGAGACCCAGTACTTC. Translating gives CASSFSGTNQETQYF.